The T cell receptor beta chain under discussion was sequenced for a study of blood T cell repertoires in COVID-19. In the study overall: Acute-phase and convalescent COVID-19 samples originated in the United States, Italy and Spain.

In the source study's methods: How many nucleated cells were present was estimated from reference gene primer amplification. Method: immunoSEQ multiplex PCR; TCRdb's copy keeps in-frame clones and lacks some. V and J calls and clone size come straight from that table; D and trimming were deduced from the DNA. The profile covers roughly 50,000 clones, with approximately 80% appearing a single time and about 15% taken by the ten largest. V lost 4 bases and J lost 4; bases outside the gene matches: 7. The germline V gene encodes CDR1 SQVTM and CDR2 ANQGSEA. The CDR3 is made up of 14 amino acids. The sample taken for sequencing was peripheral blood. This chain links TRBV29-1 with TRBJ2-3; 8 bases fit TRBD2. This TCR was sampled from a human donor with active or convalescent COVID-19. The donor label of this sample is uncertain. Here the CDR3 DNA reads TGCAGCGTTGCGAGCGGGAGTTTCGCAGATACGCAGTATTTT. Its translation: CSVASGSFADTQYF.